This is a list of T cell receptor beta chains from one sample in a study of shared clonotypes between healthy human individuals. TCRdb's copy holds only in-frame clones and misses some; the assay was immunoSEQ multiplex PCR. The table lists fewer than 600,000 clones, roughly 83% of them singletons. The sequenced sample was PBMCs. These receptors all stem from a middle-aged woman in good health. Some clones in this sample may be carry-over from other donors' samples. CDR3s include the opening cysteine and the closing phenylalanine or tryptophan. Each record gives: V gene, clone size, J gene, D gene, CDR3 protein, CDR3 DNA. A D gene is named only where the DNA matches it firmly. Clone size is not always given. Where it is, it says once, few, many or a class for expanded clones.

V: TRBV6-1
size: -
J: TRBJ2-2
D: -
CDR3: CASSARNTGELFF
DNA: TGTGCCAGCAGCGCCCGAAACACCGGGGAGCTGTTTTTT

V: TRBV7-9
size: -
J: TRBJ2-7
D: -
CDR3: CASSSYGEQYF
DNA: TGTGCCAGCAGCTCATATGGCGAGCAGTACTTC

V: TRBV5-1
size: -
J: TRBJ2-3
D: TRBD2
CDR3: CASSLGTSGRAGDTQYF
DNA: TGCGCCAGCAGCCTGGGGACTAGCGGGAGGGCTGGAGATACGCAGTATTTT

V: TRBV5-1
size: -
J: TRBJ1-5
D: -
CDR3: CASSLGQTNQPQHF
DNA: TGCGCCAGCAGCTTGGGACAGACCAATCAGCCCCAGCATTTT

V: TRBV7-2
size: -
J: TRBJ2-1
D: -
CDR3: CASSFHPLADEQFF
DNA: TGTGCCAGCAGCTTCCACCCCCTTGCCGATGAGCAGTTCTTC

V: TRBV28
size: -
J: TRBJ2-3
D: -
CDR3: CASSFFRGPDTQYF
DNA: TGTGCCAGCAGTTTCTTCAGGGGTCCAGATACGCAGTATTTT

V: TRBV25-1
size: -
J: TRBJ2-5
D: TRBD1
CDR3: CASSGGTANRHQETQYF
DNA: TGTGCCAGCAGTGGAGGGACAGCCAACCGACACCAAGAGACCCAGTACTTC

V: TRBV7-3
size: -
J: TRBJ1-1
D: -
CDR3: CASSQLGGPNTEAFF
DNA: TGTGCCAGCAGCCAACTGGGGGGTCCGAACACTGAAGCTTTCTTT

V: TRBV6-4
size: -
J: TRBJ2-1
D: -
CDR3: CASSSNGEYNEQFF
DNA: TGTGCCAGCAGCAGCAACGGGGAATACAATGAGCAGTTCTTC

V: TRBV7-2
size: -
J: TRBJ2-7
D: -
CDR3: CASSLATWLGARFHEQYF
DNA: TGTGCCAGCAGCTTAGCTACATGGCTGGGGGCTAGATTCCACGAGCAGTACTTC

V: TRBV7-9
size: -
J: TRBJ1-2
D: -
CDR3: CASSFTGGNYGYTF
DNA: TGTGCCAGCAGCTTTACAGGAGGTAACTATGGCTACACCTTC

V: TRBV28
size: -
J: TRBJ1-2
D: -
CDR3: CASSSPADYRYTF
DNA: TGTGCCAGCAGTTCCCCTGCTGACTATCGCTACACCTTC

V: TRBV5-1
size: -
J: TRBJ2-2
D: -
CDR3: CASTTGTTTGELFF
DNA: TGCGCCAGCACTACCGGGACCACCACCGGGGAGCTGTTTTTT

V: TRBV15
size: -
J: TRBJ2-1
D: TRBD2
CDR3: CATSRAASGNNEQFF
DNA: TGTGCCACCAGCAGAGCCGCGAGCGGGAACAATGAGCAGTTCTTC

V: TRBV2
size: -
J: TRBJ1-1
D: TRBD1
CDR3: CASSSQGHNTEAFF
DNA: TGTGCCAGCAGTTCACAGGGGCACAACACTGAAGCTTTCTTT

V: TRBV4-3
size: -
J: TRBJ2-7
D: -
CDR3: CASSPRHPDSSYEQCF
DNA: TGCGCCAGCAGCCCCCGGCACCCAGACAGTTCCTACGAGCAGTGCTTC

V: TRBV4-3
size: few
J: TRBJ1-3
D: -
CDR3: CASSQDLEGRHTGNTIYF
DNA: TGCGCCAGCAGCCAAGATCTGGAGGGACGTCACACTGGAAACACCATATATTTT

V: TRBV4-2
size: -
J: TRBJ2-1
D: -
CDR3: CASSQEARRDEQFF
DNA: TGTGCCAGCAGCCAAGAAGCGAGGAGGGATGAGCAGTTCTTC

V: TRBV20-1
size: -
J: TRBJ2-5
D: -
CDR3: CSASLIETQYF
DNA: TGCAGTGCTAGTCTTATTGAGACCCAGTACTTC

V: TRBV2
size: -
J: TRBJ1-1
D: -
CDR3: CASTEERNTEAFF
DNA: TGTGCCAGCACCGAGGAGAGGAACACTGAAGCTTTCTTT

V: TRBV14
size: -
J: TRBJ1-1
D: -
CDR3: CASSPLRGLGLNTEAFF
DNA: TGTGCCAGCAGCCCCCTCAGGGGACTGGGTCTGAACACTGAAGCTTTCTTT

V: TRBV4-1
size: -
J: TRBJ2-3
D: -
CDR3: CASSPVYTDTQYF
DNA: TGCGCCAGCAGCCCCGTTTACACAGATACGCAGTATTTT